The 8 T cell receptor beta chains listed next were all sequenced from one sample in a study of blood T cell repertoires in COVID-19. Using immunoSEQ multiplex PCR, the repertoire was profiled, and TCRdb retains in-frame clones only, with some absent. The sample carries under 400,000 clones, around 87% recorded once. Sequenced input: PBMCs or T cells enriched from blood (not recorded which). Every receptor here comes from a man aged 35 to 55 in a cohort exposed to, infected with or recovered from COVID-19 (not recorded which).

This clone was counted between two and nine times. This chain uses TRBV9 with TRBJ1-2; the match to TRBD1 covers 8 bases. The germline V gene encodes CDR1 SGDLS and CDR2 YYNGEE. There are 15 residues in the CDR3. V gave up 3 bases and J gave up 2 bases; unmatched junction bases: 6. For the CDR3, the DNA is TGTGCCAGCAGCGCGACAGGGGTGGCGAACTATGGCTACACCTTC. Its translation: CASSATGVANYGYTF.

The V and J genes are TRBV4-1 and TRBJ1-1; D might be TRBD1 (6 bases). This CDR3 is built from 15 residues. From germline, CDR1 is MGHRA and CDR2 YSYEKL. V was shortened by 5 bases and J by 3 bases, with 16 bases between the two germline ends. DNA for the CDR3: TGCGCCAGCAGCAGCGGGGGCCTGGGGGACACTGAAGCTTTCTTT. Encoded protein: CASSSGGLGDTEAFF.

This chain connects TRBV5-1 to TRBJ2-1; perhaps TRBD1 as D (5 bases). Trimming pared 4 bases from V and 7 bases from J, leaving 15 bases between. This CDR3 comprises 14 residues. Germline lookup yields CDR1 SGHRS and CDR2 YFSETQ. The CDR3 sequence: CASSPTQGLNEQFF. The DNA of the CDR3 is TGCGCCAGCAGCCCCACTCAGGGATTAAATGAGCAGTTCTTC.

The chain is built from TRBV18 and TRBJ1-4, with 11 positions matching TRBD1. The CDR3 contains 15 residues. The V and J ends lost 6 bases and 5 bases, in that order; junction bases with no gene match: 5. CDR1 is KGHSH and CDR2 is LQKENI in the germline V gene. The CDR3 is CASSLGTGGNEKLFF. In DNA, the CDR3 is TGTGCCAGCTCCCTCGGGACAGGGGGGAATGAAAAACTGTTTTTT.

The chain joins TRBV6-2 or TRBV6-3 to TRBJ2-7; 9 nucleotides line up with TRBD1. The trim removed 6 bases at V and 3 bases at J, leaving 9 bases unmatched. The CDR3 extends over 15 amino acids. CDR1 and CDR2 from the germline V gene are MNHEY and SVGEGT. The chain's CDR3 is CASSTAGQGLYEQYF. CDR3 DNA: TGTGCCAGCAGCACCGCGGGACAGGGACTCTACGAGCAGTACTTC.

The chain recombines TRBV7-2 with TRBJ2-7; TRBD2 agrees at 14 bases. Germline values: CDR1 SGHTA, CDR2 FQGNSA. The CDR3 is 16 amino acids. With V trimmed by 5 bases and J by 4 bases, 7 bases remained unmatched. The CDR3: CASSAGLAGAGYEQYF. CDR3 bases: TGTGCCAGCAGCGCGGGACTAGCGGGAGCTGGGTACGAGCAGTACTTC. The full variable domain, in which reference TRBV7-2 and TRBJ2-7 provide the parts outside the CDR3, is GAGVSQSPSNKVTEKGKDVELRCDPISGHTALYWYRQSLGQGLEFLIYFQGNSAPDKSGLPSDRFSAERTGGSVSTLTIQRTQQEDSAVYLCASSAGLAGAGYEQYFGPGTRLTVT.

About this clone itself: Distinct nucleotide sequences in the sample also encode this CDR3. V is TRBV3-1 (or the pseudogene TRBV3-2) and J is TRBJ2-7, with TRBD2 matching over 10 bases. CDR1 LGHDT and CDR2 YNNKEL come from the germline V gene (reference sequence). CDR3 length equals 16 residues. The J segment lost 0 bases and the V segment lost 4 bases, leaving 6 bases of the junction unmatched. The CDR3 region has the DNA TGTGCCAGCAGCCGCCTGGGACTAGCGAGCTCCTACGAGCAGTACTTC. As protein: CASSRLGLASSYEQYF.

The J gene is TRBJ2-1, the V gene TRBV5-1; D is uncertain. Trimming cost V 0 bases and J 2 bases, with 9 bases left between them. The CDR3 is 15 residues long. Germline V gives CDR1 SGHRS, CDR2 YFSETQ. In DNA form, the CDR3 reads TGCGCCAGCAGCTTGGCCGCGGAGACCTACAATGAGCAGTTCTTC. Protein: CASSLAAETYNEQFF. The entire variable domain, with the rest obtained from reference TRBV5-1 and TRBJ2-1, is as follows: KAGVTQTPRYLIKTRGQQVTLSCSPISGHRSVSWYQQTPGQGLQFLFEYFSETQRNKGNFPGRFSGRQFSNSRSEMNVSTLELGDSALYLCASSLAAETYNEQFFGPGTRLTVL.